These T cell receptor beta chains were read from a single sample in a study of CD4 T cells in relation to SARS-CoV-2 and coronaviruses. Their target antigens are unknown. Sequencing was performed with immunoSEQ multiplex PCR; in TCRdb, only in-frame clones are kept and a portion is missing. This sample has approximately 17,000 clones; about 80% occur once, and the top ten carry around 15%. Input material: CD4+ T cells from PBMCs, cultured in vitro. These receptors all come from a human donor in good health. Each CDR3 is given with its conserved first and last residue. The order of the fields is CDR3 DNA, CDR3 protein, D gene, clone size, J gene, V gene. D genes are given only for firm matches. Where a row states a size, it is once, few, many or the class of an expanded clone; other rows omit it.

TGCGCCAGCTACGTGGGGGAAGGCTACGAGCAGTACTTC	CASYVGEGYEQYF	.	.	TRBJ2-7	TRBV5-1
TGTGCCAGCTCTCCGGGACAGGGGATAGCGGCCTATGGCTACACCTTC	CASSPGQGIAAYGYTF	TRBD1	.	TRBJ1-2	TRBV5-4
TGTGCCAGCAGCCCAAGCCGGACGGAGCCCCAGCATTTT	CASSPSRTEPQHF	.	.	TRBJ1-5	TRBV3-1/TRBV3-2
TGTGCCAGCAGCTTAGCCACGACAAGAAACTATGGCTACACCTTC	CASSLATTRNYGYTF	.	.	TRBJ1-2	TRBV11-2
TGTGCCACCAGTGATTTAAGGGGGGGCGAGCAGTACTTC	CATSDLRGGEQYF	.	.	TRBJ2-7	TRBV24-1
TGTGCCAGCAGAGCCGGGACCTCTTCTGGCTACACCTTC	CASRAGTSSGYTF	.	.	TRBJ1-2	TRBV6-5
TGTGCCAGCAGTGATTACGCCAGGGGGGATCAGCCCCAGCATTTT	CASSDYARGDQPQHF	TRBD1	.	TRBJ1-5	TRBV6-1
TGTGCCAGCAGTCTTATCCGGGAGTCTAACTATGGCTACACCTTC	CASSLIRESNYGYTF	.	.	TRBJ1-2	TRBV28
TGTGCCAGCAGTGGGACACGACAGGGACGAATGAACACTGAAGCTTTCTTT	CASSGTRQGRMNTEAFF	TRBD1	.	TRBJ1-1	TRBV6-1
TGTGCCAGCAGTTGGGGACGCGCAGATACGCAGTATTTT	CASSWGRADTQYF	.	.	TRBJ2-3	TRBV6-5
TGTGCCAGCACCACCTACTTGGAGGAGCAGTTCTTC	CASTTYLEEQFF	.	medium-sized	TRBJ2-1	TRBV7-2
TGTGCCAGCAGCCAAGGAATCTGGGGATCGGATAATTCACCCCTCCACTTT	CASSQGIWGSDNSPLHF	.	.	TRBJ1-6	TRBV3-1/TRBV3-2
TGCGCCAGCAGCTTGGATGTAGCGGGAGGGCAAGAGACCCAGTACTTC	CASSLDVAGGQETQYF	TRBD2	.	TRBJ2-5	TRBV5-1
TGTGCCAGCGGTCGGGGCTCCAATAATCCTACGCAGTATTTT	CASGRGSNNPTQYF	.	.	TRBJ2-3	TRBV6-6
TGTGCCACCAGTGACCCGGGACAGGGGGGCAATGAGCAGTTCTTC	CATSDPGQGGNEQFF	TRBD1	.	TRBJ2-1	TRBV24-1
TGTGCCAGCAGCCAGACAGGGTCGTCTTCCTCGGATACGCAGTATTTT	CASSQTGSSSSDTQYF	TRBD1	once	TRBJ2-3	TRBV9